One sample yielded the 20 T cell receptor beta chains listed below, sequenced in a study of human T cells and chemical hapten exposure. TCRdb passed the RACE reads through MiXCR, listing each CDR3 protein once. The sample has some 82,000 distinct CDR3 sequences; 6.5% to 8% are singletons. Indicated time point: patch test 2, 6 weeks after DPC sensitization. Documented treatment: therapeutic diphenylcyclopropenone sensitization with weekly scalp DPC. Specimen: whole blood, collected in connection with sensitization to the hapten diphenylcyclopropenone (DPC). The receptors here all came from a woman under 40 with alopecia areata. Some clones in this sample may be carry-over from other donors' samples.

Comments on this clonotype: Mismatch with germline at one junction end may stem from a read error. The gene calls are TRBV7-9 and TRBJ2-6; D possibly corresponds to TRBD2 (5 bases). The V gene's germline CDR1 is SEHNR and CDR2 FQNEAQ (reference sequence). The CDR3 length is 13 residues. CDR3 sequence (DNA): TGTGCCAGCAGCACGTTCGGGGTCAACGTCCTGACTTTC. Translated, it gives CASSTFGVNVLTF.

This clonotype was seen repeatedly, ten times or more. This chain uses TRBV5-1 with TRBJ2-5; tentative D call: TRBD2 (6 bases). Trimming stripped 1 base from V and 2 bases from J, with 12 bases between. This CDR3 has 15 amino acids. Germline CDR1 SGHRS, CDR2 YFSETQ. DNA of the CDR3: TGCGCCAGCAGCTTGATGGGGGGAAGGCAAGAGACCCAGTACTTC. Translation gives CASSLMGGRQETQYF.

This clonotype has at least ten counts. The chain links TRBV10-3 to TRBJ2-3; possible D gene TRBD2, 6 bases. The CDR3 length is 13 residues. With 6 bases removed from V and 5 bases from J, the gap between germline ends came to 12 bases. CDR1 is ENHRY, CDR2 SYGVKD, per germline. CDR3 bases: TGTGCCATCAGCCAAGCGGGTGGAGATACGCAGTATTTT. Translating it yields CAISQAGGDTQYF.

The gene calls are TRBV29-1 and TRBJ1-1, with 9 nucleotides matching TRBD1. This CDR3 is 16 amino acids long. Trimming took 6 bases from V and 0 from J; bases not matched to a gene: 11. CDR1 is SQVTM, CDR2 ANQGSEA, per germline. DNA for the CDR3: TGCAGCGTCGCTAGGGGACAGGGTGTGCTGAACACTGAAGCTTTCTTT. This codes for CSVARGQGVLNTEAFF.

This clonotype was detected a few times. The chain is built from TRBV27 and TRBJ1-6; D gene unclear. There are 13 residues in the CDR3. The V gene's germline CDR1 is MNHEY and CDR2 SMNVEV (reference sequence). Trimming left V 6 bases short and J 3 bases short, with 6 bases between. The CDR3: CASSRNYNSPLHF. The CDR3 coding sequence is TGTGCCAGCAGCCGTAACTATAATTCACCCCTCCACTTT.

Many counts were recorded for this clonotype. The V and J genes are TRBV4-1 and TRBJ2-1; 8 positions agree with TRBD1. The CDR3 contains 17 residues. V shed 4 bases, J shed 7 bases, and the junction held 15 bases outside the gene matches. Germline V gives CDR1 MGHRA, CDR2 YSYEKL. The CDR3 DNA reads as TGCGCCAGCAGCCTTAATCGACGACAGGGGTTATTAAATGAGCAGTTCTTC. It codes for CASSLNRRQGLLNEQFF.

This clonotype was counted many times. V gene TRBV5-1 combines with J gene TRBJ1-2; 9 bases are a match to TRBD1. There are 15 residues in the CDR3. V trimming: 3 bases; J trimming: 6 bases; junction bases outside the gene matches: 9. The germline V gene has CDR1 SGHRS and CDR2 YFSETQ. As DNA, the CDR3 is TGCGCCAGCAGCTCGGGGACAGGGTTTTACGATGGCTACACCTTC. Amino acid sequence: CASSSGTGFYDGYTF. The full variable domain, completed using reference TRBV5-1 and TRBJ1-2, is KAGVTQTPRYLIKTRGQQVTLSCSPISGHRSVSWYQQTPGQGLQFLFEYFSETQRNKGNFPGRFSGRQFSNSRSEMNVSTLELGDSALYLCASSSGTGFYDGYTFGSGTRLTVV.

In its sample, this clonotype was seen many times. The rearrangement joins TRBV18 to TRBJ1-1; 8 nucleotides agree with TRBD1. The CDR3 runs to 17 residues. CDR1 KGHSH and CDR2 LQKENI come from the germline V gene. The trim removed 3 bases at V and 1 base at J, leaving 10 bases unmatched. The CDR3 loop reads CASSPLQGVMGNTEAFF. CDR3 bases: TGTGCCAGCTCACCCCTACAGGGGGTTATGGGGAACACTGAAGCTTTCTTT.

The chain couples TRBV20-1 to TRBJ2-2; D unclear. Per germline, CDR1 DFQATT and CDR2 SNEGSKA (reference sequence). The CDR3 is 15 residues long. V was trimmed by 3 bases and J by 1 base, leaving 12 bases between them. The CDR3 nucleotides read TGCAGTGCTAGGTCCTTGGTAGTGAACACCGGGGAGCTGTTTTTT. It encodes CSARSLVVNTGELFF.

To note about this clonotype: A read error may explain this, as a much larger clone is one base away. The chain couples TRBV20-1 to TRBJ1-5; no reliable D call. The ends were cut back, 7 bases at V and 5 bases at J, with 30 bases in the middle. Germline V gene lookup returns CDR1 DFQATT and CDR2 SNEGSKA (reference sequence). This CDR3 contains 18 residues. In DNA, the CDR3 is TGCAGTGTTCCTCAGCCGGGCCCCCGAGTTGGGCCCGATCAGCCCCAGCATTTT. As protein: CSVPQPGPRVGPDQPQHF.

The J gene is TRBJ1-2, the V gene TRBV29-1; 7 bases line up with TRBD1. The CDR3 length is 13 residues. CDR1 SQVTM and CDR2 ANQGSEA come from the germline V gene. Trimming took 6 bases from V and 3 from J; bases not matched to a gene: 7. The CDR3 sequence: CSVGTQGDYGYTF. The CDR3 DNA follows: TGCAGCGTCGGCACCCAGGGGGACTATGGCTACACCTTC.

This clonotype has at least ten counts. This chain joins TRBV9 and TRBJ2-5; 8 bases align to TRBD2. Germline V gives CDR1 SGDLS, CDR2 YYNGEE. After removal of 0 bases from V and 2 bases from J, the junction contained 6 bases not matched to a gene. This CDR3 is 16 amino acids long. The CDR3 loop is CASSVGNGGGQETQYF. In DNA form, the CDR3 reads TGTGCCAGCAGCGTAGGGAACGGGGGGGGGCAAGAGACCCAGTACTTC.

This clonotype was recorded many times. The chain recombines TRBV12-5 with TRBJ2-2; D call uncertain. V dropped 1 base and J dropped 1 base, with 7 bases sitting between them. This CDR3 region has 15 residues. Looked up from germline, CDR1 is LGHNT and CDR2 is FRNRAP. CDR3 amino acids: CASGLDGWNTGELFF. The DNA for the CDR3 is TGTGCTAGTGGTTTGGACGGATGGAACACCGGGGAGCTGTTTTTT.

This clonotype was counted between two and nine times. The gene calls are TRBV30 and TRBJ2-3; a possible D gene is TRBD1 (6 bases). V was clipped by 3 bases and J by 0 bases, with 10 bases between them. There are 14 residues in the CDR3. Germline V gene sequence: CDR1 GTSNPN, CDR2 SVGIG (reference sequence). For the CDR3, the DNA is TGTGCCTGGAGCCAGGGGATTAGCACAGATACGCAGTATTTT. Translated, it gives CAWSQGISTDTQYF.

A few counts support this clonotype. Relative to the germline gene, one junction end is altered; a read error may explain this. This rearrangement joins TRBV7-2 to TRBJ2-3; a possible D gene is TRBD2 (7 bases). CDR1 and CDR2 (germline): SGHTA, FQGNSA. The CDR3 extends over 14 amino acids. The CDR3 loop is CATSAGASTDTQYF. The CDR3, as DNA: TGTGCCACCAGCGCGGGGGCCAGCACAGATACGCAGTATTTT.

On this clonotype itself: A much larger clone differs from this one at a single base, so this may be a read error. The chain couples TRBV5-1 to TRBJ1-2; a weak D match, TRBD1 (5 bases). This CDR3 is 13 amino acids long. Germline CDR1 is SGHRS and CDR2 is YFSETQ. The V end lost 0 bases, the J end lost 5 bases, and 8 bases lay between the germline ends. CDR3 sequence: CASSLDDSYGYTF. The CDR3 nucleotides read TGCGCCAGCAGCTTGGATGACAGTTATGGCTACACCTTC.

This clonotype appeared many times. The chain couples TRBV20-1 to TRBJ1-1; D may be TRBD1 (6 bases). V was pared by 6 bases and J by 2 bases, with 22 bases between. Germline V gives CDR1 DFQATT, CDR2 SNEGSKA (reference sequence). The CDR3 is 16 amino acids. In DNA, the CDR3 is TGCAGTGCCACTGCCACCGGGACAACAGAAAACACTGAAGCTTTCTTT. Encoded protein: CSATATGTTENTEAFF.

This clonotype was counted at least ten times. The chain is built from TRBV7-8 and TRBJ2-2; 8 positions agree with TRBD1. The CDR3 extends over 15 amino acids. Germline CDR1 SGHVS, CDR2 FQNEAQ. Trimming took 2 bases from V and 6 from J; bases not matched to a gene: 5. Here the CDR3 reads CASSLPGTGSGELFF. CDR3 coding DNA: TGTGCCAGCAGCTTACCAGGGACAGGCTCCGGGGAGCTGTTTTTT.

V gene TRBV12-3 or TRBV12-4 combines with J gene TRBJ1-1; 12 positions agree with TRBD1. V dropped 4 bases and J dropped 4; count of bases not matched to a gene: 10. CDR3 size: 17 residues. CDR3 DNA sequence: TGTGCCAGCAGTTACGCCGGGACAGGGGGCTGGGGCACTGAAGCTTTCTTT. The encoded protein is CASSYAGTGGWGTEAFF.

The table lists this clonotype with many counts. The gene calls are TRBV18 and TRBJ1-1; D not resolved. V was clipped by 3 bases and J by 5 bases, with 7 bases between them. Looked up from germline, CDR1 is KGHSH and CDR2 is LQKENI. The CDR3 spans 12 residues. CDR3 amino acids: CASSPGRTEAFF. The CDR3 DNA is TGTGCCAGCTCACCGGGGAGGACTGAAGCTTTCTTT. Drawing the rest from reference TRBV18 and TRBJ1-1, the complete variable domain is NAGVMQNPRHLVRRRGQEARLRCSPMKGHSHVYWYRQLPEEGLKFMVYLQKENIIDESGMPKERFSAEFPKEGPSILRIQQVVRGDSAAYFCASSPGRTEAFFGQGTRLTVV.